This TCR beta chain was recorded in a study of blood T cell repertoires in COVID-19. Study-level information: Donors in the United States, Italy and Spain gave samples during acute or convalescent COVID-19. From T cells, B-cell-depleted T cells, or PBMCs came the material, which was cDNA or gDNA.

Using immunoSEQ multiplex PCR, the repertoire was profiled, and TCRdb retains in-frame clones only, with some absent. The repertoire holds 380,000 or so clones, with roughly 86% as singletons. Residents of about two dozen US areas, aged about 18 to 89 years, made up the participants. Participants' own reports of clinical history determined their cohort assignment. Between the trimmed V and J ends, which lost 8 bases and 3 bases, there was a span of 8 bases. The CDR3 runs to 12 residues. The germline V gene encodes CDR1 MGHDK and CDR2 SYGVNS. The V gene is TRBV25-1, the J gene TRBJ1-3; TRBD1 might be the D (5 bases). This TCR was recovered from a woman in her thirties or forties with acute COVID-19. The sample consisted of PBMCs or T cells enriched from blood (not recorded which). CDR3 sequence reads: CASGGYGNTIYF. CDR3 bases: TGTGCCAGCGGGGGGTATGGAAACACCATATATTTT.